The rows below give T cell receptor beta chains drawn from one sample of a study of blood T cells in healthy people across ages. In TCRdb, the 5' RACE reads were re-called with MiXCR into one record per CDR3 protein. The sample has about a million distinct CDR3 sequences, under 40% seen once. The material sequenced was blood. The source is a man younger than 30 in good health. The CDR3 runs from the conserved cysteine through the conserved F or W.

v_call	cdr3_length	j_call	cdr3_aa
TRBV9	15	TRBJ1-1	CASSVSSIDYTEAFF
TRBV12-3/TRBV12-4	15	TRBJ2-3	CASSLGQGLPDTQYF
TRBV5-1	15	TRBJ1-1	CASSLETGSDTEAFF
TRBV29-1	13	TRBJ1-1	CSVERPLTGAAFF
TRBV5-1	14	TRBJ2-1	CASSATGYPNEQFF
TRBV28	14	TRBJ1-1	CASNLAESDPEAFF
TRBV9	16	TRBJ1-2	CASSVNAGGNLGGYTF
TRBV5-1	13	TRBJ2-1	CVSTATGNNEQFF
TRBV20-1	14	TRBJ2-7	CRRQSRRSSYEQYF
TRBV27	16	TRBJ2-5	CASSLYGGSSYNEQYF
TRBV29-1	14	TRBJ2-5	CSVDLGQGGETQYF
TRBV3-1	17	TRBJ1-2	CASSQDILGPSNYGYTF
TRBV5-1	17	TRBJ2-1	CASSSQRGERANNKQFF
TRBV7-8	13	TRBJ2-3	CASSLGGWSTQYF
TRBV5-1	15	TRBJ2-7	CASSLDQGAADEQYF
TRBV3-1	17	TRBJ1-3	CASSQPFRTWTESTIYF
TRBV4-2	17	TRBJ2-3	CASSQSGPGQGTDTQYF
TRBV9	14	TRBJ1-4	CASSAGPGGEKLFF
TRBV6-5	14	TRBJ1-1	CASSRSSGNTEAFF
TRBV30	13	TRBJ1-5	CAWSQGINQPQHF
TRBV20-1	13	TRBJ2-3	CSARGGVPDTQYF
TRBV7-3	16	TRBJ2-3	CASSFQPGQPQDTRYF
TRBV12-3/TRBV12-4	18	TRBJ2-5	CASSFGGGAPVPYNEQYF
TRBV6-2/TRBV6-3	15	TRBJ2-1	CASSFGRASFNEQFF
TRBV27	19	TRBJ1-5	CASSLSWGGGRISNQPQHF
TRBV7-9	15	TRBJ1-2	CASSLMEIANYGYTF
TRBV3-1	16	TRBJ2-1	CASSQELRTASRTQFF
TRBV12-3/TRBV12-4	13	TRBJ2-5	CASSFLGGETQYF
TRBV9	14	TRBJ1-2	CASSVGSGQYGYTF
TRBV28	14	TRBJ1-2	CASSGNTLNYGYTF
TRBV5-1	13	TRBJ2-5	CASSRGSDNEQYF
TRBV18	14	TRBJ1-1	CASSPWEENTEAFF
TRBV27	15	TRBJ1-2	CASSLKVGPNYGYTF
TRBV4-3	13	TRBJ1-2	CASSHRTGDGYTF
TRBV2	12	TRBJ2-3	CASNLYRDSQYF
TRBV5-1	13	TRBJ1-4	CASSLLDSGRLFF
TRBV7-2	14	TRBJ2-7	CASSPLTSSYEQYF
TRBV5-1	16	TRBJ2-1	CAGSLVAAESYNEQFF
TRBV9	16	TRBJ1-1	CASSVGYRAYNTEAFF
TRBV20-1	12	TRBJ2-3	CSARDPSYAQYF
TRBV20-1	18	TRBJ2-7	CSAKWTSGDLEKVYEQYF
TRBV7-7	15	TRBJ2-1	CASSPGTSGRDGQFF
TRBV11-2	16	TRBJ2-5	CASSLVGTLGRNEQYF
TRBV9	14	TRBJ2-5	CASSVGASVETQYF
TRBV6-6	16	TRBJ2-1	CASTETSGGKYNEQFF
TRBV6-5	16	TRBJ1-2	CASSYTRQGRFGGYTF
TRBV4-3	15	TRBJ2-3	CASSREGRRPDTQYF
TRBV12-3/TRBV12-4	12	TRBJ2-3	CASSPSIDTQYF